The clone carrying this TCR beta chain was picked up one time. No antigen is known for it. CDR3 length: 13 residues. Germline V gene lookup returns CDR1 SGHTA and CDR2 FQGTGA. The V and J ends lost 4 bases and 4 bases respectively, with 11 bases between them. The data originate from a study of OX40 agonist ivuxolimab in advanced cancers. Autoimmune disease history or systemic immunosuppression led to patient exclusion. The method was immunoSEQ multiplex PCR; TCRdb's version includes in-frame clones alone and lacks a portion of them. The table lists 55,000 to 85,000 clones, about 80% of them singletons. Study-wide findings and caveats: CD8+ T cells showed, on average, more clonal expansion than CD4+ cells. With doses of 0.1-3.0 mg/kg, partial responders showed among the lowest clonal expansion. Also showing low normalized T-cell clonal expansion were some of the nonresponders.

The starting material was CD4+ or CD8+ T cells sorted from blood, obtained in a trial of the OX40 agonist ivuxolimab. The receptor comes from an adult with an advanced solid tumor such as melanoma, head and neck, liver or kidney cancer. This sequence joins TRBV7-3 and TRBJ2-7; the D gene is possibly TRBD1 (5 bases). The CDR3 DNA reads TGTGCCAGCAGCTCGTCAGGGTCTTACGAGCAGTACTTC. It codes for CASSSSGSYEQYF. The full variable domain, in which reference TRBV7-3 and TRBJ2-7 provide the parts outside the CDR3, is GAGVSQTPSNKVTEKGKYVELRCDPISGHTALYWYRQSLGQGPEFLIYFQGTGAADDSGLPNDRFFAVRPEGSVSTLKIQRTERGDSAVYLCASSSSGSYEQYFGPGTRLTVT.